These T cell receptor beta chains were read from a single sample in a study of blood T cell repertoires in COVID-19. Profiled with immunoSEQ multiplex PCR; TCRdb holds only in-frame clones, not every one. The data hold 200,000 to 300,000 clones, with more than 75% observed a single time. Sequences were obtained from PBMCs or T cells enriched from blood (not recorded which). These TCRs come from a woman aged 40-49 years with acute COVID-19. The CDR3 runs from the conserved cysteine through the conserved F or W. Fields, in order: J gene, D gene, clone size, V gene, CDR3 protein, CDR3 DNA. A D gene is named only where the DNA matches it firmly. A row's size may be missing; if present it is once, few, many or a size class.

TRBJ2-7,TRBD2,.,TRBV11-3,CASSLSGTSDW,TGTGCCAGCAGCTTAAGCGGGACTAGTGACTGG
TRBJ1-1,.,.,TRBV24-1,CATSDPHTGIGEAFF,TGTGCCACCAGTGACCCTCATACAGGGATCGGTGAAGCTTTCTTT
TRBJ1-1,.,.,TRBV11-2,CASSYQGNTEAFF,TGTGCCAGCAGCTACCAGGGGAACACTGAAGCTTTCTTT
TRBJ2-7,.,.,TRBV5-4,CASSKAGLVSYEQYF,TGTGCCAGCAGCAAAGCGGGCTTAGTGTCCTACGAGCAGTACTTC
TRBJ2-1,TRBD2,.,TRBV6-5,CASGTSGSYNEQFF,TGTGCCAGCGGGACTAGCGGGTCTTACAATGAGCAGTTCTTC
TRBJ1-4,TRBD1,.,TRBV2,CASSRWTGSKEKLFF,TGTGCCAGCAGTCGATGGACAGGGTCGAAAGAAAAACTGTTTTTT
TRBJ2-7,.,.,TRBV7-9,CASSLVSTYEQYF,TGTGCCAGCAGCTTAGTTTCTACCTACGAGCAGTACTTC
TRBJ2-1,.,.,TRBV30,CAWSANYNEQFF,TGTGCCTGGAGTGCCAACTACAATGAGCAGTTCTTC
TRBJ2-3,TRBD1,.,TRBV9,CASSVDYRTGGLTDTQYF,TGTGCCAGCAGCGTAGATTACCGGACAGGGGGCCTCACAGATACGCAGTATTTT
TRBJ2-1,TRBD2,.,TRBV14,CASSQGRIAGVEQFF,TGTGCCAGCAGCCAAGGTCGGATAGCGGGAGTGGAGCAGTTCTTC
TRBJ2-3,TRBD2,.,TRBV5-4,CASSPGGGRPRGDTQYF,TGTGCCAGCAGCCCGGGAGGTGGCCGCCCGCGTGGAGATACGCAGTATTTT
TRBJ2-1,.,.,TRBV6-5,CASSYSTGEQFF,TGTGCCAGCAGTTACTCCACGGGGGAGCAGTTCTTC
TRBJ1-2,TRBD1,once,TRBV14,CASSHAYRGRDYGYTF,TGTGCCAGCAGCCACGCTTACAGGGGGAGGGACTATGGCTACACCTTC
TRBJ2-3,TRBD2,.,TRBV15,CATSSLIGLADSTDTQYF,TGTGCCACCAGCAGCTTAATTGGACTAGCGGATAGCACAGATACGCAGTATTTT
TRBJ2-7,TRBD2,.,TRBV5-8,CASSLIAGEGYEQYF,TGTGCCAGCAGCTTGATAGCGGGAGAGGGCTACGAGCAGTACTTC
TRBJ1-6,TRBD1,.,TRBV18,CASSPKGTENSPLHF,TGTGCCAGCTCACCAAAGGGGACAGAAAATTCACCCCTCCACTTT
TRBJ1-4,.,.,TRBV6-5,CASSRFRGEKLFF,TGTGCCAGCAGCCGATTTAGAGGTGAAAAACTGTTTTTT
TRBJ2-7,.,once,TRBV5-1,CASSLEPGVYEQYF,TGCGCCAGCAGCTTGGAGCCGGGAGTCTACGAGCAGTACTTC
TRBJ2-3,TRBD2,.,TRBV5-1,CASSLLAGSTDTQYF,TGCGCCAGCAGCTTATTAGCGGGTAGCACAGATACGCAGTATTTT
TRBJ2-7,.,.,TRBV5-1,CASSPGTSTYEQYF,TGCGCCAGCAGCCCCGGGACAAGTACCTACGAGCAGTACTTC
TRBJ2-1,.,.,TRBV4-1,CASSQYSPDSSYNEQFF,TGCGCCAGCAGCCAATACTCCCCGGACAGCTCCTACAATGAGCAGTTCTTC
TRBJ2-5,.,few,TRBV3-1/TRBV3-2,CASSQELVQETQYF,TGTGCCAGCAGCCAAGAACTGGTCCAAGAGACCCAGTACTTC
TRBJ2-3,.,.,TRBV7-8,CASTESGFTDTQYF,TGTGCCAGCACCGAAAGTGGCTTCACAGATACGCAGTATTTT
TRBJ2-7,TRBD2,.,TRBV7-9,CASRYSGNSYEQYF,TGTGCCAGCAGATACAGCGGGAACTCCTACGAGCAGTACTTC
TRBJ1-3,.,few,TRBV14,CASSQDMGNTIYF,TGTGCCAGCAGCCAAGATATGGGAAACACCATATATTTT
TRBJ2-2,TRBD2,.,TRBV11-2,CASRPISGRAGELFF,TGTGCCAGCAGACCTATCAGCGGGAGGGCCGGGGAGCTGTTTTTT
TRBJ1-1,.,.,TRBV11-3,CASRPEGAEVGTEAFF,TGTGCCAGCAGACCAGAAGGGGCCGAGGTGGGTACTGAAGCTTTCTTT
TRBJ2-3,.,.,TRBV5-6,CASSVIRGSTQYF,TGTGCCAGCAGCGTAATTCGTGGGAGTACGCAGTATTTT
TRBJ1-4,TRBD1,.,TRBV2,CASRPDRETNEKLFF,TGTGCCAGCAGACCCGACAGGGAAACTAATGAAAAACTGTTTTTT
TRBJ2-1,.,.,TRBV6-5,CASILGTFSYNEQFF,TGTGCCAGCATTCTAGGGACATTCTCCTACAATGAGCAGTTCTTC
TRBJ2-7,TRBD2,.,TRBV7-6,CASSYGTSGKRSYEQYF,TGTGCCAGCAGCTACGGGACTAGCGGGAAACGGTCCTACGAGCAGTACTTC
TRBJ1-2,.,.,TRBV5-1,CASSSEEGWGYTF,TGCGCCAGCAGCTCGGAGGAGGGTTGGGGCTACACCTTC
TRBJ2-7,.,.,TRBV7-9,CASSLAMTSYEQYF,TGTGCCAGCAGCTTAGCGATGACTAGCTACGAGCAGTACTTC
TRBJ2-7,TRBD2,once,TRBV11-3,CASSVRLAGDSDEQYF,TGTGCCAGCAGCGTCCGACTAGCGGGAGATTCGGACGAGCAGTACTTC
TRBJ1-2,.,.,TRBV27,CASSSGGQGIGGYTF,TGTGCCAGCAGTTCAGGTGGGCAGGGGATCGGAGGCTACACCTTC
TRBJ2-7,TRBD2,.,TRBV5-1,CASSSGTSPYEQYF,TGCGCCAGCAGCTCCGGGACTAGTCCTTACGAGCAGTACTTC
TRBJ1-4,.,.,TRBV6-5,CASSSTDEYEKLFF,TGTGCCAGCAGTTCGACAGACGAGTATGAAAAACTGTTTTTT
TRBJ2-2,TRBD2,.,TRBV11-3,CASSLVRWGLAENTGELFF,TGTGCCAGCAGCTTAGTTAGGTGGGGACTAGCGGAAAACACCGGGGAGCTGTTTTTT
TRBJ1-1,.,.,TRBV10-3,CAISDPAGIWTEAFF,TGTGCCATCAGTGACCCAGCGGGGATATGGACTGAAGCTTTCTTT
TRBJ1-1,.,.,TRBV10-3,CASQGGNTEAFF,TGTGCCTCTCAGGGAGGTAACACTGAAGCTTTCTTT
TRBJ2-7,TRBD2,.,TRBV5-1,CASTTGGAEQYF,TGCGCCAGCACCACCGGGGGGGCCGAGCAGTACTTC
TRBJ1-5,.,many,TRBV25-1,CASSDKEDSNQPQHF,TGTGCCAGCAGTGACAAAGAGGATAGCAATCAGCCCCAGCATTTT
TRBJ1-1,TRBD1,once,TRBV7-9,CASSLTPWDRGNTEAFF,TGTGCCAGCAGCTTAACACCCTGGGACAGGGGGAACACTGAAGCTTTCTTT
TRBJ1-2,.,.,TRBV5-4,CASSLVTQVYGYTF,TGTGCCAGCAGCTTGGTTACTCAGGTCTATGGCTACACCTTC
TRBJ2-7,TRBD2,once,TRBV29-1,CSVGLAGTGSYEQYF,TGCAGCGTGGGACTAGCGGGAACGGGGTCCTACGAGCAGTACTTC
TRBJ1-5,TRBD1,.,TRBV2,CASSGWDRAQPQHF,TGTGCCAGCAGTGGATGGGACAGGGCTCAGCCCCAGCATTTT
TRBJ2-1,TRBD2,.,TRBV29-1,CSVDFLAGGVNEQFF,TGCAGCGTTGATTTCCTAGCGGGAGGGGTCAATGAGCAGTTCTTC
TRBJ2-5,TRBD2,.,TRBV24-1,CATSEVGSGVGETQYF,TGTGCCACCAGTGAAGTAGGAAGCGGGGTGGGGGAGACCCAGTACTTC